The rows below give T cell receptor beta chains drawn from one sample of a study of regulatory T cells in long-lasting Graves disease. Via MiXCR, TCRdb re-called the multiplex PCR reads, giving one row per CDR3 protein. The repertoire consists of about 430,000 distinct CDR3 sequences, with roughly 21% occurring once and the leading ten covering roughly an eighth. The sample was peripheral blood mononuclear cells (PBMCs), taken when the disease was refractory, from a patient treated with antithyroid drugs. The receptors were sampled from a female donor with Graves disease. Both conserved end residues are part of each CDR3.

TRBV29-1	TRBJ1-3	CSVEVQGKGNTIYF
TRBV6-2/TRBV6-3	TRBJ2-7	CASSYELGLAAYEQYF
TRBV24-1	TRBJ2-2	CATSDPRGAGELFF
TRBV18	TRBJ2-5	CASSPGAQETQYF
TRBV20-1	TRBJ2-7	CRAARGYEQYF
TRBV7-8	TRBJ2-2	CASNDHGGTGELFF
TRBV28	TRBJ1-2	CASSLRGGVGYGYTF
TRBV2	TRBJ1-1	CASSGDSNTEAFF
TRBV9	TRBJ2-2	CASSVEGQWNTGELFF
TRBV6-2/TRBV6-3	TRBJ1-3	CASSFDRDGNTIYF
TRBV18	TRBJ2-7	CASSPGEQVYEQYF
TRBV12-3/TRBV12-4	TRBJ1-1	CASSLRHLGTEAFF
TRBV2	TRBJ2-2	CASSEEAGDTGELFF
TRBV27	TRBJ2-2	CASSFLAGGGTGELFF
TRBV7-9	TRBJ1-5	CASSKIGQGNQPQHF
TRBV28	TRBJ2-7	CASSFEGISYEQYF
TRBV28	TRBJ1-1	CASRLADRKITEAFF
TRBV14	TRBJ2-3	CASSQDVLAPDTQYF
TRBV11-3	TRBJ1-5	CASSLVSSNQPQHF
TRBV11-2	TRBJ2-2	CASSFPTSGSTGELFF
TRBV7-9	TRBJ1-1	CASSQIRVNTEAFF
TRBV25-1	TRBJ2-5	CASSALRPSDQETQYF
TRBV20-1	TRBJ1-1	CSARDKAQANTEAFF
TRBV19	TRBJ1-5	CASSIEARQPQHF
TRBV2	TRBJ2-5	CASGGSGSGETQYF
TRBV3-1	TRBJ1-6	CASSQGQGAPLHF
TRBV28	TRBJ1-1	CASSPRDRAVTEAFF
TRBV5-8	TRBJ2-3	CASSSSTRRGHTQYF
TRBV28	TRBJ2-7	CASSSPFEGQGPTYEQYF
TRBV29-1	TRBJ2-7	CSVEDETGDAYEQYF
TRBV5-1	TRBJ2-7	CASSLGPMEGEQYF
TRBV27	TRBJ2-7	CASSTPDRKNYEQYF
TRBV15	TRBJ1-6	CATSSTDPGVSPLHF
TRBV3-1	TRBJ2-5	CASSQETRPLQETQYF
TRBV7-9	TRBJ2-3	CASIPSRRSTDTQYF
TRBV30	TRBJ1-6	CAWSAGNKGPSPLHF
TRBV7-8	TRBJ2-7	CASSLAPTHEQYF